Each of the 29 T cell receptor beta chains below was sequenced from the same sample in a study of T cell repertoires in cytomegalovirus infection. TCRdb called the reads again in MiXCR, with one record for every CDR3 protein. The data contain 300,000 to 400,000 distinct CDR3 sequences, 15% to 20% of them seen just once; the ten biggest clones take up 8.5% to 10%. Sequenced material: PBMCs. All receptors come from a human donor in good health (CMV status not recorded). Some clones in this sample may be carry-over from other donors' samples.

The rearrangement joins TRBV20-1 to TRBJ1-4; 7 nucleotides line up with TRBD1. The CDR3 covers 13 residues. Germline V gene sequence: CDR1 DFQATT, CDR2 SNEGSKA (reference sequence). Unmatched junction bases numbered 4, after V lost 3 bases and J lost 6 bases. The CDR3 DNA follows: TGCAGTGCTAGGACAGGGCTGGATGAAAAACTGTTTTTT. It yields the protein CSARTGLDEKLFF.

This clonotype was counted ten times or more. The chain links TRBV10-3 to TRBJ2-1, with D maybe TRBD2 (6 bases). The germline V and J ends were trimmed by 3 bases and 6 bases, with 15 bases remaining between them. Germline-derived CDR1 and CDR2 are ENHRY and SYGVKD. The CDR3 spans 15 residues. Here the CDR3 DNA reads TGTGCCATCAGTGACCCCCAGGGACTCTTCAATGAGCAGTTCTTC. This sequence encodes CAISDPQGLFNEQFF.

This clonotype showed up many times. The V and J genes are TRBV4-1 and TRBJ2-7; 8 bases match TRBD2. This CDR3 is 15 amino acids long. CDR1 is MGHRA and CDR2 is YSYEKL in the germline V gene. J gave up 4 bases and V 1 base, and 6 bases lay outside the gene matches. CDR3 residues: CASSQAIAGIYEQYF. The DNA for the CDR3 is TGCGCCAGCAGCCAAGCGATAGCGGGGATTTACGAGCAGTACTTC.

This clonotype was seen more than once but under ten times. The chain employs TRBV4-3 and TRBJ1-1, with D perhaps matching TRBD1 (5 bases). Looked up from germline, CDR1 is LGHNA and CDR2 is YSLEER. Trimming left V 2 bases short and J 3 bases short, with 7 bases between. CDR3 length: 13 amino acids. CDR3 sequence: CASSQRGDTEAFF. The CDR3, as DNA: TGCGCCAGCAGCCAAAGGGGAGACACTGAAGCTTTCTTT.

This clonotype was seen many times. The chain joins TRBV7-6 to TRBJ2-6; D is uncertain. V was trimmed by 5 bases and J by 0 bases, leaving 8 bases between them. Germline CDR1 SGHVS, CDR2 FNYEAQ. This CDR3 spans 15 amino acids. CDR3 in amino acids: CASSLGNSGANVLTF. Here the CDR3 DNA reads TGTGCCAGCAGCCTAGGGAACTCTGGGGCCAACGTCCTGACTTTC.

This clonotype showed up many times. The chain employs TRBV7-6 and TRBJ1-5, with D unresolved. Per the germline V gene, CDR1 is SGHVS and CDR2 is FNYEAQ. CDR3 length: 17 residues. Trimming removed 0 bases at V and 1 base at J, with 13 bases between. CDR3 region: CASSLAPKGSSNQPQHF. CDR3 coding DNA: TGTGCCAGCAGCTTAGCCCCCAAGGGATCGAGCAATCAGCCCCAGCATTTT.

CDR3 protein: CASRPAPREGRSGNTIYF. The CDR3 DNA reads TGTGCCAGCAGACCCGCCCCCAGGGAGGGGAGGTCTGGAAACACCATATATTTT. This chain links TRBV7-9 with TRBJ1-3, with a weak D call TRBD1 (5 bases). CDR1 is SEHNR and CDR2 is FQNEAQ in the germline V gene (reference sequence). V lost 6 bases and J 1 base, leaving 22 bases between the germline ends. The CDR3 extends over 18 amino acids.

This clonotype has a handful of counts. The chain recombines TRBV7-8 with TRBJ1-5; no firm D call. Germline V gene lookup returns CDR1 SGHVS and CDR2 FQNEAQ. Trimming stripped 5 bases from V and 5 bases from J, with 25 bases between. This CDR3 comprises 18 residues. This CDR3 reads CASSPRTATAPRDQPQHF. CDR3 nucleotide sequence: TGTGCCAGCAGCCCCCGAACCGCGACGGCCCCCCGGGATCAGCCCCAGCATTTT.

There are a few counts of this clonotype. CDR3 region: CSASSRAGLYEQYF. CDR3 coding DNA: TGCAGTGCTAGTAGTCGCGCGGGGTTATACGAGCAGTACTTC. The V call is TRBV20-1, the J call TRBJ2-7, with TRBD2 as a possible D gene (6 bases). The CDR3 contains 14 residues. Trimming cost V 3 bases and J 4 bases, with 16 bases left between them. Germline CDR1 is DFQATT and CDR2 is SNEGSKA (reference sequence).

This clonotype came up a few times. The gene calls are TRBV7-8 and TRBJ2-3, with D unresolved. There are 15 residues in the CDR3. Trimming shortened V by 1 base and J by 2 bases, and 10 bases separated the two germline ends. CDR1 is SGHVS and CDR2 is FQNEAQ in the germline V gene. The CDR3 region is CASSLVQGVTDTQYF. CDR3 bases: TGTGCCAGCAGCTTAGTTCAAGGAGTCACAGATACGCAGTATTTT.

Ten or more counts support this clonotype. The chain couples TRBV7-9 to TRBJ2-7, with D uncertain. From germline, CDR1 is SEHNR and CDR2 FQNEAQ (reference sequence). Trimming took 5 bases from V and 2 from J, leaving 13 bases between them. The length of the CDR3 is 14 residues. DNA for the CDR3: TGTGCCAGCAGCGACGGACCTGACGCCTACGAGCAGTACTTC. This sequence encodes CASSDGPDAYEQYF. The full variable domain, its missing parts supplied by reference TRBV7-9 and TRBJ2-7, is DTGVSQNPRHKITKRGQNVTFRCDPISEHNRLYWYRQTLGQGPEFLTYFQNEAQLEKSRLLSDRFSAERPKGSFSTLEIQRTEQGDSAMYLCASSDGPDAYEQYFGPGTRLTVT.

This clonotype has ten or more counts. CDR3 DNA: TGTGCCAGCAGTTACCCCTATTCTAGCGACCCGTCCTACAATGAGCAGTTCTTC. It codes for CASSYPYSSDPSYNEQFF. The rearrangement links TRBV6-6 to TRBJ2-1; D is perhaps TRBD2 (6 bases). CDR1 is MNHNY and CDR2 is SVGAGI in the germline V gene (reference sequence). The CDR3 has 18 amino acids. V lost 2 bases and J 1 base, leaving 18 bases between the germline ends.

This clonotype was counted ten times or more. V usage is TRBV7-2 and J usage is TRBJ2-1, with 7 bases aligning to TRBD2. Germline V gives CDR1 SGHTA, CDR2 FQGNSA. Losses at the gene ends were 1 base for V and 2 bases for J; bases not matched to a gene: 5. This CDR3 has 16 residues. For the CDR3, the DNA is TGTGCCAGCAGCTTAGTGGCGGGAGTCCCCTACAATGAGCAGTTCTTC. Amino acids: CASSLVAGVPYNEQFF.

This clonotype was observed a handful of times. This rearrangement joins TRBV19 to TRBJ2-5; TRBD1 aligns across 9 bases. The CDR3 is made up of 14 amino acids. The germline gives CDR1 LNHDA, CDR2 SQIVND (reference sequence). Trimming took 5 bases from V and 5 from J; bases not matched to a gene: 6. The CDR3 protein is CASSQGQGVETQYF. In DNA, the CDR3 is TGTGCCAGTAGTCAGGGACAGGGAGTGGAGACCCAGTACTTC. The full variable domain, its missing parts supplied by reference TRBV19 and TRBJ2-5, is DGGITQSPKYLFRKEGQNVTLSCEQNLNHDAMYWYRQDPGQGLRLIYYSQIVNDFQKGDIAEGYSVSREKKESFPLTVTSAQKNPTAFYLCASSQGQGVETQYFGPGTRLLVL.

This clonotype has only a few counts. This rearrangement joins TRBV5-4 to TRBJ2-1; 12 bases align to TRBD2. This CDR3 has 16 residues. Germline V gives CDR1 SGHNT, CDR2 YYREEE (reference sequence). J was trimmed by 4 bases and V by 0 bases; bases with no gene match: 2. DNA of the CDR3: TGTGCCAGCAGCTTGGACGGACTAGCGGGATACAATGAGCAGTTCTTC. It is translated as CASSLDGLAGYNEQFF. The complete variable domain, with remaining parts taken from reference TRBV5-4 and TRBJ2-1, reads ETGVTQSPTHLIKTRGQQVTLRCSSQSGHNTVSWYQQALGQGPQFIFQYYREEENGRGNFPPRFSGLQFPNYSSELNVNALELDDSALYLCASSLDGLAGYNEQFFGPGTRLTVL.

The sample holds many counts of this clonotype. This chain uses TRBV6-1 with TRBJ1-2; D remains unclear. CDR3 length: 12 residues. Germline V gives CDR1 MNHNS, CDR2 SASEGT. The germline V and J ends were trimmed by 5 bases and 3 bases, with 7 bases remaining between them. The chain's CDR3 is CASSPGDYGYTF. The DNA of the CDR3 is TGTGCCAGCAGTCCCGGGGACTATGGCTACACCTTC.

The CDR3, as DNA: TGTGCCAGCAGCCGCCCGGTCGGGGGGGACACTGAAGCTTTCTTT. Translation gives CASSRPVGGDTEAFF. The chain is built from TRBV11-2 and TRBJ1-1, with D perhaps matching TRBD1 (5 bases). V lost 5 bases and J lost 3, with 16 bases in between. The CDR3 spans 15 residues. The germline V gene has CDR1 SGHAT and CDR2 FQNNGV.

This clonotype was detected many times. The CDR3 here is CASSPDRGGEQYF. CDR3 sequence (DNA): TGTGCCAGCAGCCCAGACAGGGGGGGCGAGCAGTACTTC. The chain couples TRBV7-7 to TRBJ2-7, with TRBD1 identical over 9 bases. Germline-derived CDR1 and CDR2 are SSHAT and FNYEAQ (reference sequence). This CDR3 has 13 residues. V was clipped by 5 bases and J by 6 bases; unmatched bases: 5. Looking up the rest from reference TRBV7-7 and TRBJ2-7 gives the full variable domain: GAGVSQSPRYKVTKRGQDVTLRCDPISSHATLYWYQQALGQGPEFLTYFNYEAQPDKSGLPSDRFSAERPEGSISTLTIQRTEQRDSAMYRCASSPDRGGEQYFGPGTRLTVT.

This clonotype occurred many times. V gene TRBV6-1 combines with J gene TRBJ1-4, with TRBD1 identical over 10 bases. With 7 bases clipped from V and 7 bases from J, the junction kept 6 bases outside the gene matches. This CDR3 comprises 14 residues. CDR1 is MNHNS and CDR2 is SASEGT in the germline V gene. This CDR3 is CASNGQGEGEKLFF. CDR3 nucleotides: TGTGCCAGCAATGGACAGGGGGAAGGTGAAAAACTGTTTTTT.

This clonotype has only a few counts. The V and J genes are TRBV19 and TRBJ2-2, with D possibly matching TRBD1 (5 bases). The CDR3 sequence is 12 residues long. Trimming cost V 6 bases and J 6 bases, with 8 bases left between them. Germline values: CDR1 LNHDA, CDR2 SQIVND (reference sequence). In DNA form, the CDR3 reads TGTGCCAGTAGAAAGGGGTCCGGGGAGCTGTTTTTT. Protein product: CASRKGSGELFF.

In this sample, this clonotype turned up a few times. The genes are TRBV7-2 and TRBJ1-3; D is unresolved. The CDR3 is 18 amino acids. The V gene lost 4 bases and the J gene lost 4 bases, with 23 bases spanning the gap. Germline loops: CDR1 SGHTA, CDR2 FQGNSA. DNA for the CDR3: TGTGCCAGCAGCTCGCAACATCTCCTGTGGGGTGGAGGAAACACCATATATTTT. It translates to CASSSQHLLWGGGNTIYF.

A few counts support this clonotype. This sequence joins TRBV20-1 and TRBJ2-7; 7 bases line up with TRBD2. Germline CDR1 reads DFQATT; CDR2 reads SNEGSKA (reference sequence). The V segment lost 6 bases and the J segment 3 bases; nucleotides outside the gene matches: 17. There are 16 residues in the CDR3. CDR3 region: CSAVQNRPSGLYEQYF. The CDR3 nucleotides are TGCAGTGCCGTACAAAACCGCCCTAGCGGACTCTACGAGCAGTACTTC.

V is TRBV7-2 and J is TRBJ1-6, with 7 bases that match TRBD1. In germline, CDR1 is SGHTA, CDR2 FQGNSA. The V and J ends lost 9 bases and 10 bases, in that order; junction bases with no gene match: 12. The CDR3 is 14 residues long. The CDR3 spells CASGGGGGWSPLHF. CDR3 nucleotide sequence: TGTGCCAGTGGCGGTGGAGGGGGCTGGTCACCCCTCCACTTT.

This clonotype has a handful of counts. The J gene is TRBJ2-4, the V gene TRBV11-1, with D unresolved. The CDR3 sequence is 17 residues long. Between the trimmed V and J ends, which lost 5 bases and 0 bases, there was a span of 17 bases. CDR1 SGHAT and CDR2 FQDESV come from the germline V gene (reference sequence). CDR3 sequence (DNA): TGTGCCAGCAGCCCAGTGGTTGACACAGTAGCCAAAAACATTCAGTACTTC. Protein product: CASSPVVDTVAKNIQYF.

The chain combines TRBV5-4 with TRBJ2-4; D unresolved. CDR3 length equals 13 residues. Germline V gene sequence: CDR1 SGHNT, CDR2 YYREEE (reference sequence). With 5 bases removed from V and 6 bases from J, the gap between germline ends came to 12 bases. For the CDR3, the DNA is TGTGCCAGCAGGAGCCAAGGTTCAAACATTCAGTACTTC. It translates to CASRSQGSNIQYF.

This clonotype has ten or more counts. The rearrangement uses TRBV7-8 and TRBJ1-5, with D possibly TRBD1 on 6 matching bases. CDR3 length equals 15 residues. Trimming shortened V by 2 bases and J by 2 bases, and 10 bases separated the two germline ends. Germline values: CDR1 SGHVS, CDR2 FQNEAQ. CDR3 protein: CASSLNRVGNQPQHF. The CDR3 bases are TGTGCCAGCAGCTTAAACAGGGTTGGCAATCAGCCCCAGCATTTT.

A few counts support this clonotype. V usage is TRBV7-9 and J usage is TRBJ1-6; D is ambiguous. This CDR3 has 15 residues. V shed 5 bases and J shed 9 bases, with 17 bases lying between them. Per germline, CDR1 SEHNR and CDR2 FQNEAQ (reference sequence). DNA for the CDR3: TGTGCCAGCAGCCTTTCTCGGGTATACGGTTCACCCCTCCACTTT. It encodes CASSLSRVYGSPLHF.

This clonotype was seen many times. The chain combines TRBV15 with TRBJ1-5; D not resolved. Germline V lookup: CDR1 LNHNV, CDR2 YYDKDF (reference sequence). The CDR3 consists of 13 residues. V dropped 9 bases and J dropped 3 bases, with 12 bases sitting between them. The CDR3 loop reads CATRTESNQPQHF. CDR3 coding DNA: TGTGCCACGAGAACAGAGTCCAATCAGCCCCAGCATTTT.

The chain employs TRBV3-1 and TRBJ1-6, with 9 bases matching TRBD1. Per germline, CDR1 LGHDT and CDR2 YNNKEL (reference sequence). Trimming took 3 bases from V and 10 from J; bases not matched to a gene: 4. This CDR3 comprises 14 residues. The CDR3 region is CASSQTGGTSPLHF. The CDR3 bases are TGTGCCAGCAGCCAGACAGGGGGAACATCACCCCTCCACTTT.